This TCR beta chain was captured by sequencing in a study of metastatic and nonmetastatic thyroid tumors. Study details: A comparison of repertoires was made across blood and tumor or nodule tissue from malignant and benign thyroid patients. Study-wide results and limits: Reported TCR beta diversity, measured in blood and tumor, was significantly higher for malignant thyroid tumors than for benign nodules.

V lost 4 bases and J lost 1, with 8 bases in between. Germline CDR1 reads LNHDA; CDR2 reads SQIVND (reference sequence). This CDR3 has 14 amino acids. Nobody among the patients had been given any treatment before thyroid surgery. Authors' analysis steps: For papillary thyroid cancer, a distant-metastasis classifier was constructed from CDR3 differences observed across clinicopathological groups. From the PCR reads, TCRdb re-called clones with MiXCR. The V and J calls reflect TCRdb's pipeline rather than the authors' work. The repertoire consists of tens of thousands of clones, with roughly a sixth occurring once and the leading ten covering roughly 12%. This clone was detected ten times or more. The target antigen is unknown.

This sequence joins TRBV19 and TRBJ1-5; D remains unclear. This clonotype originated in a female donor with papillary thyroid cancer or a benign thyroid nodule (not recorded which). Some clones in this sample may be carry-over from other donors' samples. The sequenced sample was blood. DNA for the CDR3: TGTGCCAGTAGTACATTGAGAAGCAATCAGCCCCAGCATTTT. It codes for CASSTLRSNQPQHF.